The 30 T cell receptor beta chains reported below all come from one sample, sequenced in a study of identical twins. TCRdb reprocessed the 5' RACE reads via MiXCR and lists one record per CDR3 protein. This table holds 300,000 to 400,000 distinct CDR3 sequences, 9% to 15% found once. The same data also went into a second study, on yellow fever vaccine responses in identical twins.

Sequencing used CD8+ T cells sorted from blood. These receptors originate from a woman between 18 and 29 years old in good health.

This clonotype turned up a few times. The chain links TRBV4-1 to TRBJ1-2; TRBD1 might be the D (6 bases). The CDR3 is 16 residues long. Germline V gene lookup returns CDR1 MGHRA and CDR2 YSYEKL. Trimming left V 0 bases short and J 4 bases short, with 15 bases between. CDR3 coding DNA: TGCGCCAGCAGCCAAGATCCCCGCGGACAGATCTATGGCTACACCTTC. Translated: CASSQDPRGQIYGYTF.

This clonotype occurred a few times. The chain recombines TRBV10-2 with TRBJ2-1; tentatively, D is TRBD2 (6 bases). The CDR3 extends over 15 amino acids. V lost 6 bases, J lost 7 bases, and 19 bases lay in between. Per germline, CDR1 WSHSY and CDR2 SAAADI. CDR3 sequence reads: CASRGREVLGNEQFF. The DNA of the CDR3 is TGCGCCAGCAGAGGAAGGGAGGTCCTCGGGAATGAGCAGTTCTTC.

A few counts support this clonotype. The chain recombines TRBV6-2 or TRBV6-3 with TRBJ1-6; D gene ambiguous. Germline CDR1 and CDR2: MNHEY and SVGEGT. Trimming took 8 bases from V and 8 from J, leaving 13 bases between them. This CDR3 region has 13 residues. DNA of the CDR3: TGTGCCAGCCGCCTCTTAGGAGATTCACCCCTCCACTTT. Residues: CASRLLGDSPLHF.

There are a few counts of this clonotype. V is TRBV20-1 and J is TRBJ2-7; 7 bases are a match to TRBD1. The germline V gene encodes CDR1 DFQATT and CDR2 SNEGSKA (reference sequence). Trimming removed 0 bases from V and 1 base from J; junction bases left unmatched: 3. The CDR3 consists of 14 residues. CDR3: CSARDDRESYEQYV. The CDR3 DNA follows: TGCAGTGCTAGAGATGACAGGGAATCCTACGAGCAGTACGTC.

V gene TRBV20-1 combines with J gene TRBJ2-1, with a possible D match to TRBD2 (6 bases). This CDR3 spans 15 amino acids. Germline V gene sequence: CDR1 DFQATT, CDR2 SNEGSKA (reference sequence). V was trimmed by 1 base and J by 3 bases, leaving 13 bases between them. The CDR3 coding sequence is TGCAGTGCTAGAGTACCCGGGAGAGGCTACAATGAGCAGTTCTTC. This encodes CSARVPGRGYNEQFF.

The rearrangement links TRBV7-6 to TRBJ2-3, with TRBD1 identical over 7 bases. This CDR3 contains 16 residues. The V and J ends lost 1 base and 1 base, in that order; junction bases with no gene match: 5. Germline CDR1 SGHVS, CDR2 FNYEAQ. The CDR3 DNA is TGTGCCAGCAGCTTAGGCTCCGGACAGGGCACAGATACGCAGTATTTT. Translating it yields CASSLGSGQGTDTQYF.

V usage is TRBV7-3 and J usage is TRBJ2-1, with 10 bases matching TRBD2. CDR3 length: 16 residues. The V and J ends lost 4 bases and 9 bases, in that order; junction bases with no gene match: 12. Germline CDR1 and CDR2: SGHTA and FQGTGA. Here the CDR3 reads CASSSYGLAGAGEQFF. The CDR3 nucleotides read TGTGCCAGCAGCTCTTACGGGCTAGCGGGAGCTGGTGAGCAGTTCTTC.

This chain uses TRBV10-1 with TRBJ2-7; 7 bases are shared with TRBD2. The length of the CDR3 is 12 residues. Germline trimming cut 3 bases from V and 7 bases from J; bases unmatched to any gene: 3. Germline loops: CDR1 WNHNN, CDR2 SYGVQD (reference sequence). The CDR3 DNA reads TGCGCCAGCAGTGACCCGGGGGGTGAGCAGTACGTC. Translating gives CASSDPGGEQYV.

This clonotype was found a few times. The J gene is TRBJ2-3, the V gene TRBV6-4; 8 bases map to TRBD1. Germline-derived CDR1 and CDR2 are MRHNA and SNTAGT. V shed 6 bases and J 6 bases; nucleotides not matched to a gene: 8. This CDR3 contains 14 residues. CDR3 DNA: TGTGCCAGCAGGGACGGGACAGGTTTGGATACGCAGTATTTT. It translates to CASRDGTGLDTQYF.

This clonotype was seen only a few times. The chain joins TRBV27 to TRBJ2-1; perhaps TRBD2 as D (6 bases). The CDR3 totals 13 residues. V lost 4 bases, J lost 9 bases, and 13 bases lay in between. CDR1 is MNHEY, CDR2 SMNVEV, per germline (reference sequence). The CDR3 DNA is TGTGCCAGCAGTTGGAGGGGATTTGGTGAGCAGTTCTTC. Translated, it gives CASSWRGFGEQFF.

The chain is built from TRBV5-6 and TRBJ2-7; tentative D call: TRBD1 (6 bases). V was pared by 1 base and J by 2 bases, with 13 bases between. The CDR3 totals 15 residues. CDR1 and CDR2 (germline): SGHDT, YYEEEE. The DNA of the CDR3 is TGTGCCAGCAGCTTGCCGGGGACACTTCCCTACGAGCAGTACTTC. This encodes CASSLPGTLPYEQYF.

The sample holds many counts of this clonotype. The rearrangement joins TRBV4-1 to TRBJ2-6; D is uncertain. Germline CDR1 MGHRA, CDR2 YSYEKL. V lost 1 base, J lost 2 bases, and 3 bases lay in between. The CDR3 has 14 residues. The CDR3: CASSQGPGANVLTF. The CDR3 nucleotides read TGCGCCAGCAGCCAAGGTCCTGGGGCCAACGTCCTGACTTTC.

For the CDR3, the DNA is TGTGCCAGCAGTTACTCGACCCCGGGGCTCAATGAGCAGTTCTTC. It is translated as CASSYSTPGLNEQFF. The chain couples TRBV6-5 to TRBJ2-1; D tentatively reads TRBD1 or TRBD2 (5 bases each). Germline V gene lookup returns CDR1 MNHEY and CDR2 SVGAGI. The CDR3 spans 15 residues. The V and J ends lost 0 bases and 6 bases respectively, with 12 bases between them.

The rearrangement joins TRBV28 to TRBJ2-1; D possibly corresponds to TRBD1 (6 bases). Germline CDR1 and CDR2: MDHEN and SYDVKM. V lost 6 bases and J 3 bases, leaving 15 bases between the germline ends. This CDR3 contains 15 residues. The CDR3 bases are TGTGCCAGCAGGTGGGACACCGAGGACTACAATGAGCAGTTCTTC. Amino acid sequence: CASRWDTEDYNEQFF. The full variable domain, rest sourced from reference TRBV28 and TRBJ2-1, is DVKVTQSSRYLVKRTGEKVFLECVQDMDHENMFWYRQDPGLGLRLIYFSYDVKMKEKGDIPEGYSVSREKKERFSLILESASTNQTSMYLCASRWDTEDYNEQFFGPGTRLTVL.

This clonotype was counted many times. The chain joins TRBV12-3 or TRBV12-4 to TRBJ1-5; the match to TRBD1 covers 8 bases. The CDR3 runs to 14 residues. The V segment lost 7 bases and the J segment 4 bases; nucleotides outside the gene matches: 6. Here the CDR3 DNA reads TGTGCCAGCACCCCGGACAGGGTGAATCAGCCCCAGCATTTT. Translation gives CASTPDRVNQPQHF.

This clonotype was seen repeatedly, ten times or more. The genes are TRBV12-3 or TRBV12-4 and TRBJ2-1; 8 positions agree with TRBD2. The CDR3 has 17 amino acids. V shed 5 bases and J 6 bases; nucleotides not matched to a gene: 15. CDR3 DNA sequence: TGTGCCAGCAGTACATCCTGGCTAGCGGGTCCGTCCAATGAGCAGTTCTTC. Translated: CASSTSWLAGPSNEQFF.

The chain has TRBV7-9 and TRBJ1-1; a possible D gene is TRBD1 (5 bases). The CDR3 spans 17 residues. Looked up from germline, CDR1 is SEHNR and CDR2 is FQNEAQ (reference sequence). The germline V and J ends were trimmed by 5 bases and 0 bases, with 19 bases remaining between them. The CDR3 DNA is TGTGCCAGCAGCCACCTGGGGCGGGGCCAATTGAACACTGAAGCTTTCTTT. Amino acids: CASSHLGRGQLNTEAFF.

This clonotype was counted between two and nine times. The chain recombines TRBV2 with TRBJ1-1; D is unclear. In germline, CDR1 is SNHLY, CDR2 FYNNEI. The CDR3 length is 12 residues. V was cut by 7 bases and J by 3 bases, with 9 bases left in between. The CDR3: CASIKRYTEAFF. Here the CDR3 DNA reads TGTGCCAGCATAAAGAGATACACTGAAGCTTTCTTT.

This clonotype appeared a few times. V usage is TRBV2 and J usage is TRBJ1-1, with no clear D. The CDR3 runs to 14 residues. The V end was cut by 3 bases, the J end by 0 bases, with 8 bases between. Germline CDR1 reads SNHLY; CDR2 reads FYNNEI. The CDR3 spells CASSEGRMNTEAFF. The CDR3 nucleotides are TGTGCCAGCAGTGAGGGCAGGATGAACACTGAAGCTTTCTTT.

The chain employs TRBV20-1 and TRBJ2-1, with D possibly being TRBD1 or TRBD2 (6 bases each). This CDR3 contains 14 residues. The germline V and J ends were trimmed by 6 bases and 9 bases, with 21 bases remaining between them. CDR1 and CDR2 from the germline V gene are DFQATT and SNEGSKA (reference sequence). For the CDR3, the DNA is TGCAGTGCCCAAGGATTGGGGGCGGGGATTGAGCAGTTCTTC. Its translation: CSAQGLGAGIEQFF.

The genes are TRBV7-9 and TRBJ2-5; 12 bases are shared with TRBD2. This CDR3 is 17 amino acids long. Germline loops: CDR1 SEHNR, CDR2 FQNEAQ (reference sequence). V was clipped by 5 bases and J by 0 bases; unmatched bases: 7. The CDR3 region is CASSTGTSGRYQETQYF. As DNA, the CDR3 is TGTGCCAGCAGCACGGGGACTAGCGGGCGATACCAAGAGACCCAGTACTTC. The complete variable domain, with remaining parts taken from reference TRBV7-9 and TRBJ2-5, reads DTGVSQNPRHKITKRGQNVTFRCDPISEHNRLYWYRQTLGQGPEFLTYFQNEAQLEKSRLLSDRFSAERPKGSFSTLEIQRTEQGDSAMYLCASSTGTSGRYQETQYFGPGTRLLVL.

This clonotype came up a few times. The V call is TRBV20-1, the J call TRBJ2-7, with 12 bases matching TRBD2. Germline trimming cut 0 bases from V and 3 bases from J; bases unmatched to any gene: 15. In germline, CDR1 is DFQATT, CDR2 SNEGSKA (reference sequence). This CDR3 has 19 amino acids. The CDR3 DNA is TGCAGTGCTAGAGACGATGGTGGGACTAGCGGGCTTCCGTACTACGAGCAGTACTTC. Translating gives CSARDDGGTSGLPYYEQYF.

Many counts were recorded for this clonotype. The CDR3 DNA reads as TGTGCCAGCAGTTTAGCGGGTGAAAACAATGAGCAGTTCTTC. Amino acids: CASSLAGENNEQFF. V is TRBV27 and J is TRBJ2-1, with a weak D call TRBD2 (5 bases). Germline V gene data show CDR1 as MNHEY and CDR2 as SMNVEV (reference sequence). With 2 bases removed from V and 5 bases from J, the gap between germline ends came to 10 bases. This CDR3 has 14 residues.

The chain is built from TRBV10-2 and TRBJ2-7, with D perhaps TRBD1 (7 bases). The V end lost 6 bases, the J end lost 4 bases, and 10 bases lay between the germline ends. The CDR3 length is 12 residues. Germline CDR1 WSHSY, CDR2 SAAADI. This CDR3 is CASRQGGYEQYF. For the CDR3, the DNA is TGCGCCAGCAGGCAGGGGGGATACGAGCAGTACTTC.

The V gene is TRBV29-1, the J gene TRBJ1-1, with a tentative D call TRBD1 (5 bases). CDR3 length equals 12 residues. Per germline, CDR1 SQVTM and CDR2 ANQGSEA. V lost 6 bases, J lost 2 bases, and 10 bases lay in between. CDR3 sequence (DNA): TGCAGCGTCCGACAGCCAAACACTGAAGCTTTCTTT. Its protein is CSVRQPNTEAFF. Variable domain in full (rest from reference TRBV29-1 and TRBJ1-1): SAVISQKPSRDICQRGTSLTIQCQVDSQVTMMFWYRQQPGQSLTLIATANQGSEATYESGFVIDKFPISRPNLTFSTLTVSNMSPEDSSIYLCSVRQPNTEAFFGQGTRLTVV.

The chain uses TRBV27 and TRBJ2-7, with TRBD1 matching 10 bases. This CDR3 contains 16 residues. CDR1 MNHEY and CDR2 SMNVEV come from the germline V gene (reference sequence). V was pared by 0 bases and J by 5 bases, with 7 bases of the junction left unmatched. CDR3 coding DNA: TGTGCCAGCAGTTTATCCCCCGGGACAGGGGCCCACGAGCAGTACTTC. Translating gives CASSLSPGTGAHEQYF.

V usage is TRBV9 and J usage is TRBJ1-1, with D hard to call. The V and J ends lost 0 bases and 2 bases respectively, with 8 bases between them. CDR3 length: 14 residues. Germline assignment: CDR1 SGDLS and CDR2 YYNGEE. CDR3 residues: CASSVEGGNTEAFF. The CDR3 coding sequence is TGTGCCAGCAGCGTAGAGGGTGGAAACACTGAAGCTTTCTTT.

The CDR3 nucleotides are TGTGCCAGCGCGACTAGCGGCAGCTCCTACGAGCAGTACTTC. The encoded protein is CASATSGSSYEQYF. The J gene is TRBJ2-7, the V gene TRBV11-2; TRBD2 aligns across 9 bases. The J segment lost 0 bases and the V segment lost 8 bases, leaving 5 bases of the junction unmatched. Looked up from germline, CDR1 is SGHAT and CDR2 is FQNNGV. The CDR3 sequence is 14 residues long.

The V gene is TRBV2, the J gene TRBJ2-7, with unresolved D. This CDR3 comprises 14 residues. Germline values: CDR1 SNHLY, CDR2 FYNNEI. V was clipped by 3 bases and J by 5 bases, with 14 bases between them. For the CDR3, the DNA is TGTGCCAGCAGTGACCATCCCACTTTCGACGAGCAGTACGTC. This codes for CASSDHPTFDEQYV.

This clonotype has at least ten counts. This chain links TRBV9 with TRBJ2-4, with TRBD2 identical over 7 bases. The germline V gene encodes CDR1 SGDLS and CDR2 YYNGEE. The CDR3 sequence is 15 residues long. Trimming took 4 bases from V and 9 from J; bases not matched to a gene: 13. The CDR3 spells CASSTGRGVASIQYF. CDR3 DNA: TGTGCCAGCAGCACAGGCCGGGGGGTAGCGTCCATTCAGTACTTC.